This paragraph covers one T cell receptor beta chain sequence. Germline lookup yields CDR1 MNHNY and CDR2 SVGAGI (reference sequence). The CDR3 contains 16 residues. V shed 6 bases, J shed 1 base, and the junction held 10 bases outside the gene matches. TCRdb analysed the RT-PCR reads with MiXCR anew, one entry per CDR3 protein. The table records about 700,000 distinct CDR3 sequences, 14% of them present only once. Source material: memory CD4+ T cells from blood. The V call is TRBV6-6, the J call TRBJ2-7; TRBD1 aligns across 9 bases. This receptor was obtained from a female donor in good health, serving as a healthy control. The CDR3, as DNA: TGTGCCAGCAGCAAGTCTGGACAGGGGAATTCCTACGAGCAGTACTTC. Its protein product is CASSKSGQGNSYEQYF.